This entry describes one T cell receptor beta chain. Its specificity is not known. This record belongs to a study of tumor-infiltrating lymphocytes in primary liver carcinoma. Across the study: There were roughly 3.65 to 8 million productive TCRbeta reads per sample, a yield similar across tissue types.

Notes on the study in general: Tumor-adjacent and tumor-blood pairs overlapped less than tumor region pairs did. Merely some 8-25% of top clones spanned all five tumor regions.

For each extraction, RNA and DNA were obtained together from 20-30 mg of unsorted bulk tissue. Five separate regions per tumor were sampled. From about 0.5 ug of total RNA, TCR beta-specific cDNA was reverse-transcribed using a constant-region primer. Libraries of TCR beta came from three nested multiplex PCR rounds with slightly modified ARM-PCR. The first two PCR rounds, roughly 9 cycles each, used TRBV1-TRBV30 forward primers and a C-beta reverse primer. TCRdb redid the calling of the multiplex PCR reads with MiXCR, one entry per CDR3 protein. The table lists around 71,000 distinct CDR3 sequences, about 64% of them singletons. With 4 bases removed from V and 9 bases from J, the gap between germline ends came to 18 bases. The CDR3 runs 13 residues. Germline CDR1 reads SQVTM; CDR2 reads ANQGSEA.

This sequence was found in a woman in her sixties or seventies with primary liver carcinoma and hepatitis B virus infection. The chain is built from TRBV29-1 and TRBJ1-2; the D gene is possibly TRBD1 (6 bases). Input material: liver tumor tissue from sampling region 4. Subset in this sample: tumor region T4, right-lateral pole. The CDR3 DNA follows: TGCAGCGTTGCGCAGGGGCCAGAGGATAGCTACACCTTC. It is translated as CSVAQGPEDSYTF.